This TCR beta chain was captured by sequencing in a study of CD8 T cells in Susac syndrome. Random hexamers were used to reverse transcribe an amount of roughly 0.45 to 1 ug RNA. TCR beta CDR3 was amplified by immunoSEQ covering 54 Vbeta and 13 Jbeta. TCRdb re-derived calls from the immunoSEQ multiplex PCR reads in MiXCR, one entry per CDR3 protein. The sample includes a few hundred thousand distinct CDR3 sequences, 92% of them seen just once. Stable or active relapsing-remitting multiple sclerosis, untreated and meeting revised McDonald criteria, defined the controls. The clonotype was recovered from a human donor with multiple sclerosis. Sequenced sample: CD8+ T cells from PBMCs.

Here the CDR3 reads CASSPQTGIDSEQFF. CDR3 in DNA: TGTGCCAGCAGCCCACAAACTGGCATTGATAGTGAGCAGTTCTTC. The J gene is TRBJ2-1, the V gene TRBV21-1. TRBV21-1 is a known pseudogene. The CDR3 has 15 amino acids.